This T cell receptor beta chain appears in the sequencing data of a study of shared clonotypes between healthy human individuals (TCRdb year 2020). About the study as a whole: The cohort comprised a couple of women and three men aged 18 to 49 years. Different laboratories and diverse techniques were used to prepare libraries and sequence TCR repertoires, to increase sequencing depth and limit assay-specific biases. For each donor, CD4 naive and CD4 memory were each run on three plates, CD8 naive on two plates, and CD8 memory on one plate. Blood TCR repertoires of five healthy adults were deeply sequenced to estimate repertoire size and the extent of clonotype sharing between individuals. Between about 0.85 and 8.9 billion PBMCs per donor were obtained by leukapheresis.

The research as a whole found: Larger estimated clonotype richness was generally found for naive subsets than for memory subsets. Rarefaction of sorted-subset datasets indicated incomplete sequencing despite the large sequencing depth. Pairwise subsampling led to the expectation that sequencing depth would affect the degree of clonotype sharing among donors. Clonotypes shared by all four sorted-subset donors showed higher generation probabilities than non-shared clonotypes. Because the study included a small number of donors, the genetic and exposure-history diversity represented was limited. Roughly 5% of naive CD4, 3.5% of naive CD8, about 2.4% of memory CD4, and more than 0.35% of memory CD8 clonotypes were shared across a few donors. Sampling was limited to blood, and TCR repertoires in tissue likely differ from TCR repertoires in blood.

In regard to this clone: Its antigen is unknown. No base quality values were provided; no much bigger clone lies one nucleotide off. Other DNA sequences of this sample code for an identical CDR3.

Taken from the germline V gene, the CDR1 and CDR2 loops are MNHNS and SASEGT. Its CDR3 holds 14 amino acids, cysteine through phenylalanine. The retained sequence is limited to the CDR3, 42 bases, with the frame set at the first base. The junction shows trimming of 3 bases on V and 0 bases on J, plus 8 bases between the germline ends. TCR CDR3 regions were amplified from genomic DNA by multiplex PCR using the deep immunoSEQ assay. Extracted genomic DNA from each cell subset was spread evenly across all wells of several immunoSEQ 96-well plates, with each plate serving as a replicate. Each replicate PCR for sorted subsets received about 0.2 ug genomic DNA, equal to about 30,000 T cell genomes. Purified libraries were measured with a Qubit 3.0 fluorometer, size-checked on a Bioanalyzer 2100, and measured again with the KAPA Library Quantification kit. Every immunoSEQ 96-well plate was sequenced on a dedicated single-read 150-cycle Illumina NextSeq 550 flow cell. The authors' analysis ran thus. Because the immunoSEQ output held only junctional sequences and lacked quality scores, the filtering could not match the filtering applied to full-length reads. To assign V/J genes and CDR3, sequences were annotated using PyIR, a Python wrapper for IgBLAST v1.9, with IMGT germline references. Any read was removed if the V/J assignment was weak (E-value above 1e-6), the CDR3 was missing, or the read contained stop codons, out-of-frame junctions, or ambiguous translated residues. A V3J clonotype was defined by an identical inferred V gene, J gene, and CDR3 amino acid sequence. The percentage overlap between two repertoires was calculated by dividing the number of shared unique clonotypes by the size of the smaller repertoire. Three approaches were used to assess repertoire richness: RTK rarefaction, the Chao1 estimator, and Recon v2.1 estimates of unobserved clonotypes. For all TCRbeta clonotypes obtained by the gDNA method from a handful of donors, generation probabilities were computed with OLGA. In TCRdb, the immuneACCESS table is reduced to in-frame sequences with V and J assigned. These tables do not hold every clone; where another copy was compared, an unresolved V gene accounts for under half, and the others remain unexplained. Clone size and the V and J calls come from that table; the DNA yielded D and trimming. The sample table contains millions of clones; only one count was recorded for approximately 90% of them. 0.13% to 0.15% of the sample comes from the top ten.

The donors were healthy, HIV-negative adults who had no recently reported acute infections or vaccinations. Every donor was a Caucasian adult residing in Nashville, Tennessee, USA. CD4+ T cells were enriched by magnetic negative selection; naive cells were then positively selected on CD45RA, and the negative fraction formed the memory subset. Blood was collected by leukapheresis, and PBMCs were isolated by Ficoll-Histopaque density gradient centrifugation and then cryopreserved in liquid nitrogen vapor phase. Purity and quantity of every magnetically sorted T cell population were checked by analytical flow cytometry. Genomic DNA was isolated from each sorted fraction and quantified by UV absorbance on a Nanodrop 2000c.

This sequence uses TRBV6-1 and TRBJ1-1; a confident D gene designation cannot be given. The sequence was collected from a man younger than 35 in good health. Sequences were obtained from naive CD4+ T cells sorted from blood. According to the study, the label for this sample's cell subset or site signals: CD45RA+ positively selected. The CDR3 protein is CASSDKGLNTEAFF. Here is the DNA: TGTGCCAGCAGTGATAAGGGCTTGAACACTGAAGCTTTCTTT.